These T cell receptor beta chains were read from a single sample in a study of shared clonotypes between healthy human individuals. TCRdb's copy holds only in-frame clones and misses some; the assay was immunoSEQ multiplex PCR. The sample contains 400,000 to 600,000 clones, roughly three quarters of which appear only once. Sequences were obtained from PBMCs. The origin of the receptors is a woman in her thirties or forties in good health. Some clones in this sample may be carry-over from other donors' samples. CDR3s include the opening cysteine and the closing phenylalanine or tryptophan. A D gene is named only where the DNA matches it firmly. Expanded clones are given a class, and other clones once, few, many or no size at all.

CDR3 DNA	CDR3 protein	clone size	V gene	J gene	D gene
TGTGCCAGCAGTGGGGGATATGATACGCAGTATTTT	CASSGGYDTQYF	-	TRBV2	TRBJ2-3	-
TGTGCCAGCAGGGTACAGGGTAATGAAAAACTGTTTTTT	CASRVQGNEKLFF	few	TRBV2	TRBJ1-4	-
TGTGCCAGCAGTTACAGGGGGCTTAACGGGGAGCTGTTTTTT	CASSYRGLNGELFF	-	TRBV6-5	TRBJ2-2	TRBD1
TGTGCCAGCAGTGAAGCGTGGGCAATCGAGCAGTACTTC	CASSEAWAIEQYF	-	TRBV6-1	TRBJ2-7	-
TGTGCCAGCAGTCCAAGCGGGAGGGGGCCCAATGAGCAGTTCTTC	CASSPSGRGPNEQFF	-	TRBV6-5	TRBJ2-1	TRBD2
TGTGCCAGCAGCAAAGGTACAGCGGAAGAGCAGTTCTTC	CASSKGTAEEQFF	-	TRBV21-1	TRBJ2-1	-
TGCGCCAGTGCGGGGAGCTCCTACAATGAGCAGTTCTTC	CASAGSSYNEQFF	-	TRBV10-2	TRBJ2-1	-
TGTGCCTGGAGTGTTGTTGCGGGAGCCAGACTGAATGAGCAGTTCTTC	CAWSVVAGARLNEQFF	-	TRBV30	TRBJ2-1	TRBD2
TGCGCCAGCAGTGAAATCAGGGGGCACACTGAAGCTTTCTTT	CASSEIRGHTEAFF	-	TRBV10-2	TRBJ1-1	TRBD1
TGTGCCAGTAGTGGCCCCCCGGGCAGGAGCTCCTACAATGAGCAGTTCTTC	CASSGPPGRSSYNEQFF	-	TRBV19	TRBJ2-1	-
TGTGCCAGCAGCTATGACGGGAGCATTATAAAAACCGGGGAGCTGTTTTTT	CASSYDGSIIKTGELFF	few	TRBV5-4	TRBJ2-2	-
TGTGCCAGCAGCTTAGCGGGGACAGGGGGCAAGTACTTC	CASSLAGTGGKYF	-	TRBV7-6	TRBJ2-7	TRBD1
TGCGCCAGCAGCCAGGGGCAGGGTGGCAATCAGCCCCAGCATTTT	CASSQGQGGNQPQHF	-	TRBV4-1	TRBJ1-5	-
TGTGCCAGTAGTAAACTAGCGGGATACAATGAGCAGTTCTTC	CASSKLAGYNEQFF	-	TRBV19	TRBJ2-1	TRBD2
TGTGCCAGCAGCCCAGGGGTAGCGGAAGAGACCCAGTACTTC	CASSPGVAEETQYF	-	TRBV9	TRBJ2-5	-
TGTGCCAGCTCGTGGCAGAACTATGGCTACACCTTC	CASSWQNYGYTF	-	TRBV25-1	TRBJ1-2	-
TGTGCCTGGAGTCCGGACTACGAGCAGTACTTC	CAWSPDYEQYF	-	TRBV30	TRBJ2-7	-
TGTGCCAGCAGCTTAGCGAGGGGACTGAGGGGTGAGCAGTTCTTC	CASSLARGLRGEQFF	-	TRBV7-8	TRBJ2-1	-
TGCGCCAGCAGCTTAAGTGGGATAGGACAGAACTATGGCTACACCTTC	CASSLSGIGQNYGYTF	-	TRBV5-1	TRBJ1-2	-
TGTGCCAGCAGCTCCCGACTAGCCGCGAACACCGGGGAGCTGTTTTTT	CASSSRLAANTGELFF	-	TRBV7-9	TRBJ2-2	TRBD2
TGTGCCAGCAGCACCTCCTCGCCAGCCTCCTACAATGAGCAGTTCTTC	CASSTSSPASYNEQFF	-	TRBV7-9	TRBJ2-1	-
TGTGCCAGCTCAATCGGGGGACAGCCTTACGAGCAGTACTTC	CASSIGGQPYEQYF	-	TRBV9	TRBJ2-7	-
TGTGCCAGCAGCTTGCGGGGGAATAGCGGGAGGGCTCACCGAGGCGAGCAGTACTTC	CASSLRGNSGRAHRGEQYF	-	TRBV7-9	TRBJ2-7	TRBD2
TGTGCCAGCAGGGCGGGAGGGCCCGCATGGTTCTTC	CASRAGGPAWFF	-	TRBV21-1	TRBJ2-1	-
TGCGCCAGCAGCTTGGCGTCGGGACTAGCGGGAGGATCCTACAATGAGCAGTTCTTC	CASSLASGLAGGSYNEQFF	-	TRBV5-1	TRBJ2-1	TRBD2
TGTGCCAGTAGGATTACAGGGTCCTCCTACGAGCAGTACTTC	CASRITGSSYEQYF	few	TRBV19	TRBJ2-7	-
TGTGCCAGCTCACCGTTGGGGGACGAGCAGTACTTC	CASSPLGDEQYF	-	TRBV18	TRBJ2-7	-
TGTGCCAGCAGCATCAGGGGGGACAGGATCCCCTACGAGCAGTACTTC	CASSIRGDRIPYEQYF	-	TRBV11-3	TRBJ2-7	TRBD1
TGTGCCAGCTCATCAACCGGGACTAGCGGGATACGCTACGAGCAGTACTTC	CASSSTGTSGIRYEQYF	-	TRBV18	TRBJ2-7	TRBD2
TGCAGCGTTGATAGCAGGGGCTATGGCTACACCTTC	CSVDSRGYGYTF	-	TRBV29-1	TRBJ1-2	-
TGTGCCAGTAGTATTGGCCCCGGATCGGGCACCGGGGAGCTGTTTTTT	CASSIGPGSGTGELFF	-	TRBV19	TRBJ2-2	-
TGTGCCAGCAGCCCGATGAGCGGGAGAGGTAATGAGCAGTTCTTC	CASSPMSGRGNEQFF	once	TRBV7-3	TRBJ2-1	TRBD2
TGTGCCAGCAGCCCGTCGACAGGGTGGGGGGGCGAGCAGTACTTC	CASSPSTGWGGEQYF	-	TRBV7-8	TRBJ2-7	-
TGTGCCACCCCTTCCGGGATCCTCTACGAGCAGTACTTC	CATPSGILYEQYF	-	TRBV19	TRBJ2-7	-
TGCGCCAGCAGCTTGGCCGCTCTTAAATCTGGAAACACCATATATTTT	CASSLAALKSGNTIYF	-	TRBV5-1	TRBJ1-3	-